This is a list of T cell receptor beta chains from one sample in a study of blood T cell repertoires in COVID-19. The table came from immunoSEQ multiplex PCR; TCRdb's copy has only in-frame clones and leaves some out. The data contain 130,000 or so clones, 83% of them singletons. The source material was PBMCs or T cells enriched from blood (not recorded which). The origin of the receptors is a man aged 25-45 years who had recovered from COVID-19. Both conserved end residues are trimmed from each CDR3. Clone size is not always given. Where it is, it says once, few, many or a class for expanded clones.

clone_size: NA
v_call: TRBV10-3
j_call: TRBJ2-2
cdr3_aa: AIYTDRGHGELF

clone_size: once
v_call: TRBV12-2
j_call: TRBJ2-1
cdr3_aa: ASRFGLAGGSSPDNEQF

clone_size: NA
v_call: TRBV5-1
j_call: TRBJ2-7
cdr3_aa: ASSVEVGDSYYEQY

clone_size: NA
v_call: TRBV11-2
j_call: TRBJ2-2
cdr3_aa: ASSLDVTGELF

clone_size: few
v_call: TRBV5-1
j_call: TRBJ2-2
cdr3_aa: ASSVSTGPANTGELF

clone_size: NA
v_call: TRBV6-5
j_call: TRBJ1-2
cdr3_aa: ASRPTGGTNYGYT

clone_size: NA
v_call: TRBV13
j_call: TRBJ2-7
cdr3_aa: ASSYLAGGHAYEQY

clone_size: NA
v_call: TRBV10-3
j_call: TRBJ1-1
cdr3_aa: AISPGQFTEAF

clone_size: NA
v_call: TRBV19
j_call: TRBJ2-1
cdr3_aa: ASSIWGGGQGKYNEQF

clone_size: NA
v_call: TRBV15
j_call: TRBJ1-2
cdr3_aa: ATQGRDTYGYT

clone_size: few
v_call: TRBV5-1
j_call: TRBJ1-2
cdr3_aa: ASSFQAGYGYT

clone_size: NA
v_call: TRBV5-4
j_call: TRBJ2-7
cdr3_aa: ASSLTLTGRYEQY

clone_size: NA
v_call: TRBV5-4
j_call: TRBJ2-2
cdr3_aa: ASSLKTTSGLNTGELF

clone_size: NA
v_call: TRBV11-2
j_call: TRBJ2-5
cdr3_aa: ASSLGLAGVLKGETQY

clone_size: NA
v_call: TRBV25-1
j_call: TRBJ1-4
cdr3_aa: ASSERVGEKLF

clone_size: NA
v_call: TRBV10-3
j_call: TRBJ1-6
cdr3_aa: AIKGTGVNNSPLH